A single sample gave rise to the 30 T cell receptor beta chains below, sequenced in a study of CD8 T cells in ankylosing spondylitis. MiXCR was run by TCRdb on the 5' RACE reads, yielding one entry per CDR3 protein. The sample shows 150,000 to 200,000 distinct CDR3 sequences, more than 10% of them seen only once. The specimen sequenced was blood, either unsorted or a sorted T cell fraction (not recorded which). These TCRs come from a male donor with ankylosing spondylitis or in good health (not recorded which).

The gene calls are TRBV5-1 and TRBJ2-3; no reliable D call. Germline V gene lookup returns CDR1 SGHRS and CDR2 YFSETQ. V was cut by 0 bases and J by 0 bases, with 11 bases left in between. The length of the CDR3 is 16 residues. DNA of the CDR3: TGCGCCAGCAGCTTGGGAGGATCGACAAGCACAGATACGCAGTATTTT. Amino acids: CASSLGGSTSTDTQYF.

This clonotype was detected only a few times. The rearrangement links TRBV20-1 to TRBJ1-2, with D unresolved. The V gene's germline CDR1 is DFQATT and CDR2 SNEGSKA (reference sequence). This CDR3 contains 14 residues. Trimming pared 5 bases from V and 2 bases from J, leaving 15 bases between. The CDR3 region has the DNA TGCAGTGCTCCCCCCCGGGGAACAAACTATGGCTACACCTTC. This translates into CSAPPRGTNYGYTF.

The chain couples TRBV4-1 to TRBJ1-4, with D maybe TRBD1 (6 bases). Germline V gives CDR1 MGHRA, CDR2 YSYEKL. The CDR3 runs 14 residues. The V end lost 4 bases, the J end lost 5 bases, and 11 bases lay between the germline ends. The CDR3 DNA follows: TGCGCCAGCAGCCGCCGGGACACCAATGAAAAACTGTTTTTT. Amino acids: CASSRRDTNEKLFF.

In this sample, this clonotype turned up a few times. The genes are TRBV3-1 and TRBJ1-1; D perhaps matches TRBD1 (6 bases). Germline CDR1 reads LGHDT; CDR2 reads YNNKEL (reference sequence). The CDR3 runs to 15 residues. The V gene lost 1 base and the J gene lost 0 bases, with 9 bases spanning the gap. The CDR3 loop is CASSQVRGMNTEAFF. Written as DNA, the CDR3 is TGTGCCAGCAGCCAAGTAAGGGGGATGAACACTGAAGCTTTCTTT.

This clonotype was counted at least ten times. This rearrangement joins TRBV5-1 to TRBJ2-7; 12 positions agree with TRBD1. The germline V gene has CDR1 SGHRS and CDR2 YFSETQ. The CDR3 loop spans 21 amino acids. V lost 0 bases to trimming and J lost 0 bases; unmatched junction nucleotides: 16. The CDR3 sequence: CASSLAFLGQGAPVSSYEQYF. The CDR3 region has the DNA TGCGCCAGCAGCTTGGCTTTTTTGGGACAGGGGGCGCCGGTAAGCTCCTACGAGCAGTACTTC.

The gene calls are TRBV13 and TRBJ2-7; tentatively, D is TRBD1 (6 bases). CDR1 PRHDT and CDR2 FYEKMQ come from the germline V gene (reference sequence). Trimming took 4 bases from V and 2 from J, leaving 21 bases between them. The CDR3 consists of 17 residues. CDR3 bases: TGTGCCAGCAGCTCCAGGACAGCAGTCTCGTCACCCTACGAGCAGTACTTC. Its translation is CASSSRTAVSSPYEQYF.

As DNA, the CDR3 is TGTGCCAGCAGTACGGGACAGGGGAACAATGAGCAGTTCTTC. Its translation is CASSTGQGNNEQFF. The V gene is TRBV2, the J gene TRBJ2-1; TRBD1 aligns across 10 bases. V gave up 5 bases and J gave up 5 bases; unmatched junction bases: 3. This CDR3 spans 14 amino acids. Germline assignment: CDR1 SNHLY and CDR2 FYNNEI.

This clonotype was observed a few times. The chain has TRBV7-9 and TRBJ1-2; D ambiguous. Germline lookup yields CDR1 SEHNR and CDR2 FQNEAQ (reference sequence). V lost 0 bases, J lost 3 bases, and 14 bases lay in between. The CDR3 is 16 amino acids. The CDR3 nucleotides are TGTGCCAGCAGCTTAGCGGAAGGTACCTTTTACTATGGCTACACCTTC. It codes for CASSLAEGTFYYGYTF.

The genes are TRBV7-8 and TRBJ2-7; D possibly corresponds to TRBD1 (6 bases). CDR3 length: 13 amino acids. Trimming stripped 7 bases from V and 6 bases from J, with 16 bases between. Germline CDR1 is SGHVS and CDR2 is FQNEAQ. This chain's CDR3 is CASTDPGDREQYF. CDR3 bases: TGTGCCAGCACCGACCCAGGGGATCGCGAGCAGTACTTC.

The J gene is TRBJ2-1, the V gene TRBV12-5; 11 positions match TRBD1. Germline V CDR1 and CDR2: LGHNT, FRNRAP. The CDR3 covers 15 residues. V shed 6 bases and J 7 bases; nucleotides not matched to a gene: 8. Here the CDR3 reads CASGSGTGGSNEQFF. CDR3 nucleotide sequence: TGTGCTAGTGGGTCCGGGACAGGGGGTTCGAATGAGCAGTTCTTC.

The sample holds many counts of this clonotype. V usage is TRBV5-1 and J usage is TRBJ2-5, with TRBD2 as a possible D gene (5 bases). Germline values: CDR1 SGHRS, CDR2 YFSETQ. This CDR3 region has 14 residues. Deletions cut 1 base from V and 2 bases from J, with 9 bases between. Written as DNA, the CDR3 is TGCGCCAGCAGCTTGCCCCGGGGACAAGAGACCCAGTACTTC. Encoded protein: CASSLPRGQETQYF.

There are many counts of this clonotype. The CDR3 region is CATSFRDSIYNEQFF. In DNA form, the CDR3 reads TGTGCCACCAGCTTTCGGGACAGCATCTATAATGAGCAGTTCTTC. The chain couples TRBV15 to TRBJ2-1, with 7 bases aligning to TRBD1. From germline, CDR1 is LNHNV and CDR2 YYDKDF (reference sequence). V lost 5 bases, J lost 7 bases, and 11 bases stayed unmatched. This CDR3 is built from 15 residues. Full variable domain (outside the CDR3, taken from reference TRBV15 and TRBJ2-1): DAMVIQNPRYQVTQFGKPVTLSCSQTLNHNVMYWYQQKSSQAPKLLFHYYDKDFNNEADTPDNFQSRRPNTSFCFLDIRSPGLGDTAMYLCATSFRDSIYNEQFFGPGTRLTVL.

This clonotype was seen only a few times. The CDR3 coding sequence is TGTGCCAGCAGTTCCTCCAATCGGGGTATGATCGAGACCCAGTACTTC. Protein sequence: CASSSSNRGMIETQYF. This chain uses TRBV6-5 with TRBJ2-5; D might be TRBD2 (5 bases). Trimming took 4 bases from V and 5 from J, leaving 20 bases between them. The length of the CDR3 is 16 residues. CDR1 and CDR2 (germline): MNHEY, SVGAGI.

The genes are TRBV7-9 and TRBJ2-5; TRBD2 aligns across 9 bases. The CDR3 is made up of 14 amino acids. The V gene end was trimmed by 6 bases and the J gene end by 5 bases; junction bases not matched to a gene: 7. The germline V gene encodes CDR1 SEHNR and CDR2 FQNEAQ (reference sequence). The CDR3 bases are TGTGCCAGCAGTAAGCTAGCGGGGCGGGAGACCCAGTACTTC. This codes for CASSKLAGRETQYF. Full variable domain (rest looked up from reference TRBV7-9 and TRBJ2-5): DTGVSQNPRHKITKRGQNVTFRCDPISEHNRLYWYRQTLGQGPEFLTYFQNEAQLEKSRLLSDRFSAERPKGSFSTLEIQRTEQGDSAMYLCASSKLAGRETQYFGPGTRLLVL.

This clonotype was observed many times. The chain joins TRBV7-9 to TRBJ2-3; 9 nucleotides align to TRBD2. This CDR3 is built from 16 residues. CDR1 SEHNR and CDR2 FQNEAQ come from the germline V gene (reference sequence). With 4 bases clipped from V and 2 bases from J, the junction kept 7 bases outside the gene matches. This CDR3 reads CASSSALAGYTDTQYF. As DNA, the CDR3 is TGTGCCAGCAGCTCAGCACTAGCGGGTTACACAGATACGCAGTATTTT.

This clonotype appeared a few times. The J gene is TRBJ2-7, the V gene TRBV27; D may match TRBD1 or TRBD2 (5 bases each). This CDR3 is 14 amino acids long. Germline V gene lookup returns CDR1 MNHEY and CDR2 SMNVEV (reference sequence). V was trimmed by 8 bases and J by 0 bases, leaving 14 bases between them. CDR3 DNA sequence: TGTGCCAGCGGGTGGGCAGGGAGCTCCTACGAGCAGTACTTC. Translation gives CASGWAGSSYEQYF.

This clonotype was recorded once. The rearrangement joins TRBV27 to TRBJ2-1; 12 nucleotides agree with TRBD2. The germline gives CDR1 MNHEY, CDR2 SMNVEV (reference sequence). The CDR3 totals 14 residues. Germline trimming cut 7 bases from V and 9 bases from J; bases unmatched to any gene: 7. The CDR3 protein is CASIGLAGLIEQFF. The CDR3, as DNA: TGTGCCAGCATTGGACTAGCGGGACTAATTGAGCAGTTCTTC.

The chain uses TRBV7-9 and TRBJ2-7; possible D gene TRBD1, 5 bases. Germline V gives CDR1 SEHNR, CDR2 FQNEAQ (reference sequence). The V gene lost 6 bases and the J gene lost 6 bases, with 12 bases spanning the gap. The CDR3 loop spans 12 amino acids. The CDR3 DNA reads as TGTGCCAGCAGGTTTAGCCAGGGCGAGCAGTACTTC. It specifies CASRFSQGEQYF.

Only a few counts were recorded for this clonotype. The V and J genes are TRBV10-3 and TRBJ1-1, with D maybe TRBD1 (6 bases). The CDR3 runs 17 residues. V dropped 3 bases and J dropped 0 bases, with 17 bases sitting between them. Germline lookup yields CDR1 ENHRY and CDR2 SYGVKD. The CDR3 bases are TGTGCCATCAGTGACCCGGGGGCCTGGGGTGTGAACACTGAAGCTTTCTTT. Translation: CAISDPGAWGVNTEAFF.

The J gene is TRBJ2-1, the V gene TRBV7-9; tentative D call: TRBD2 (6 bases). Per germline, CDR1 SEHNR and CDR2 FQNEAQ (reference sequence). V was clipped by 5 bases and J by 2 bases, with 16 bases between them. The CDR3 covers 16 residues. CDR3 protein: CASSPLAIGPYNEQFF. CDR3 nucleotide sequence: TGTGCCAGCAGCCCCCTAGCGATAGGTCCCTACAATGAGCAGTTCTTC.

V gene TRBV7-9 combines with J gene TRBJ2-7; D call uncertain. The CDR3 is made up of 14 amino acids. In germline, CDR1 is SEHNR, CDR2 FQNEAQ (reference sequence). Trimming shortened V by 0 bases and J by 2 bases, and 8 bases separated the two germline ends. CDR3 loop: CASSLAGHPYEQYF. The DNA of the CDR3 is TGTGCCAGCAGCTTAGCGGGTCACCCCTACGAGCAGTACTTC.

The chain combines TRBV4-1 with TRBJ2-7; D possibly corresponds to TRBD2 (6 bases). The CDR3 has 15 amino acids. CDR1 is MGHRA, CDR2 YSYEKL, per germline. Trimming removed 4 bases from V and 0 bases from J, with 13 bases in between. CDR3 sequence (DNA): TGCGCCAGCAGCCCGGCGACTAGGAGCTCCTACGAGCAGTACTTC. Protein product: CASSPATRSSYEQYF.

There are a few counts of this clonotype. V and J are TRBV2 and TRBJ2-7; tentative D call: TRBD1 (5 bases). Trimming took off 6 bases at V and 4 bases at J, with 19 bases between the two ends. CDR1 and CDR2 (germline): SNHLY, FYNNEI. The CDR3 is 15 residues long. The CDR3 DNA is TGTGCCAGCAGAGTGACAGCCGCACCTTCTTACGAGCAGTACTTC. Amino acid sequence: CASRVTAAPSYEQYF.

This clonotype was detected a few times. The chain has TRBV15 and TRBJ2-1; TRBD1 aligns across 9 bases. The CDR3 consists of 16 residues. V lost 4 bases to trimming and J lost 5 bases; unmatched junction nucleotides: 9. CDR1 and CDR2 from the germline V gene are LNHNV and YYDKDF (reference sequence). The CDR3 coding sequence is TGTGCCACCAGCAAAAAAGCCGGGACAGGGCACAATGAGCAGTTCTTC. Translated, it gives CATSKKAGTGHNEQFF.

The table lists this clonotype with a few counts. The DNA for the CDR3 is TGTGCCAGCAGTTTAGGGCGCAGGGGAGAGCAGTACTTC. It codes for CASSLGRRGEQYF. V usage is TRBV12-3 or TRBV12-4 and J usage is TRBJ2-7, with D possibly TRBD1 on 6 matching bases. V gave up 1 base and J gave up 7 bases, with 11 bases separating them. This CDR3 spans 13 amino acids.

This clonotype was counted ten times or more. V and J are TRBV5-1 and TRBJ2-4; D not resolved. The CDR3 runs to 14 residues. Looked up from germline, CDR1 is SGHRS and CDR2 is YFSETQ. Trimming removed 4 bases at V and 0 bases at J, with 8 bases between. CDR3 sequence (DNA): TGCGCCAGCAGCCGCGACCTAGCCAAAAACATTCAGTACTTC. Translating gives CASSRDLAKNIQYF.

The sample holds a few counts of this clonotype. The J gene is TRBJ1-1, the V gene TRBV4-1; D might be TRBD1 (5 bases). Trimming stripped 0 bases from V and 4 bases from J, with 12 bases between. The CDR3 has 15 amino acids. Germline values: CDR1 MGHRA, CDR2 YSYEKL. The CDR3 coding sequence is TGCGCCAGCAGCCAAGAGAAGGGGATGGGCACTGAAGCTTTCTTT. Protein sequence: CASSQEKGMGTEAFF.

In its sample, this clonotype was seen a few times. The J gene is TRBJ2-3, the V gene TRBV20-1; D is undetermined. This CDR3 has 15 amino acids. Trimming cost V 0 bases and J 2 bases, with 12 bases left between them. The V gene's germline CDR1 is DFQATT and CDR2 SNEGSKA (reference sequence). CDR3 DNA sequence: TGCAGTGCTAGAGATAGGCATAGCCACACAGATACGCAGTATTTT. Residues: CSARDRHSHTDTQYF.

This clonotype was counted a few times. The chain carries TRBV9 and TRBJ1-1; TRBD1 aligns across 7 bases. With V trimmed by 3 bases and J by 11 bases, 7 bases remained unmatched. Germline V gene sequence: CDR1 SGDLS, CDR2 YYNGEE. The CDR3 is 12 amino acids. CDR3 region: CASSGGGGAAFF. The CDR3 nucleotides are TGTGCCAGCAGCGGAGGAGGGGGCGCCGCTTTCTTT.

CDR3 sequence (DNA): TGCGCCAGCCACCCAGGCGGGGGGCAGACATCCCGCCCCACTGAAGCTTTCTTT. This codes for CASHPGGGQTSRPTEAFF. The chain uses TRBV5-1 and TRBJ1-1, with D tentatively TRBD1 (6 bases). V dropped 7 bases and J dropped 4 bases, with 29 bases sitting between them. The CDR3 contains 18 residues. Germline loops: CDR1 SGHRS, CDR2 YFSETQ.